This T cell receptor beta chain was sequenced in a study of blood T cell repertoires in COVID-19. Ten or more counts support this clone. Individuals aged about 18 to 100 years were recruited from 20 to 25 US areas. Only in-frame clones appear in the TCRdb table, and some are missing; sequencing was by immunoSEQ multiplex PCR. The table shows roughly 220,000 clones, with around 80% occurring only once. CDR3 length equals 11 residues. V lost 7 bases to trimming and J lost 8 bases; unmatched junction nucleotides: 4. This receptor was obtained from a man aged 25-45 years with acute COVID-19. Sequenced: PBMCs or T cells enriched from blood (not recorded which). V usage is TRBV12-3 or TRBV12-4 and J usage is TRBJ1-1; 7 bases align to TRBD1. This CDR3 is CASTRGKEAFF. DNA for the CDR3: TGTGCCAGCACCAGGGGGAAAGAAGCTTTCTTT.